The clone carrying this T cell receptor (beta chain) was recorded only once. Its target is not known. Clones were read by immunoSEQ multiplex PCR, and TCRdb kept only the in-frame ones, dropping some. The table records about 90,000 clones, just over 85% of them present only once. The sample originates from a study of T cell responses to AZD1222 COVID-19 vaccine. Study-wide points: Sampling that yielded the repertoires occurred only after the peak T cell response.

The CDR3 is 14 residues long. Germline CDR1 MDHEN, CDR2 SYDVKM. V was clipped by 4 bases and J by 9 bases, with 13 bases between them. J is TRBJ1-6 and V is TRBV28, with TRBD1 as a possible D gene (5 bases). This specimen was peripheral blood, taken on day 0 of AZD1222 vaccination. This clonotype was obtained from an adult in good health. This CDR3 reads CASSSGTGGSPLHF. As DNA, the CDR3 is TGTGCCAGCAGTTCTGGGACGGGGGGTTCACCCCTCCACTTT.